This T cell receptor beta chain appears in the sequencing data of a study of cytomegalovirus exposure and HLA in healthy donors. Study outcomes and limitations: Confirmation was obtained in vitro that a few CMV-associated chains are specific for CMV antigens. Analysis performed later showed TCR beta chains linked to HLA being more clonally expanded than equally common others. The authors considered a cluster of highly shared sequence variants likely to be a sequencing artifact. DRB1 had the most TCR associations and HLA-C the fewest, a later analysis found, with rates varying by HLA locus.

Per germline, CDR1 SGHDT and CDR2 YYEEEE. This CDR3 is 19 amino acids long. Trimming pared 5 bases from V and 4 bases from J, leaving 30 bases between. With regard to this clone: Its antigen is as yet unknown.

The primer mix had 60 Vbeta and 13 Jbeta primers. Sequencing used immunoSEQ multiplex PCR; TCRdb keeps in-frame clones, though not all of them. The sample records about 120,000 clones, roughly three quarters being singletons. The sample consisted of PBMCs. The rearrangement uses TRBV5-6 and TRBJ2-5; possible D gene TRBD1, 6 bases. This clonotype originated in a woman aged 40 to 55 in good health and CMV-seropositive. DNA for the CDR3: TGTGCCAGCAGGTCCTGGAGAACAGGGATGGTATCGATCGGAGAGACCCAGTACTTC. Protein: CASRSWRTGMVSIGETQYF. The entire variable domain, with the rest obtained from reference TRBV5-6 and TRBJ2-5, is as follows: DAGVTQSPTHLIKTRGQQVTLRCSPKSGHDTVSWYQQALGQGPQFIFQYYEEEERQRGNFPDRFSGHQFPNYSSELNVNALLLGDSALYLCASRSWRTGMVSIGETQYFGPGTRLLVL.